Listed below are T cell receptor beta chains from one sample, sequenced in a study of T cell repertoires in cytomegalovirus infection. The antigens of these receptors remain unknown. TCRdb re-called the reads with MiXCR, one entry per CDR3 protein. The sample yields some 71,000 distinct CDR3 sequences, about 26% seen once. Source: CD8+ T cells from cultured PBMCs, taken from culture after CMV antigen stimulation. The receptor source for this set is a human donor in good health (CMV status not recorded). Some clones in this sample may be carry-over from other donors' samples. CDR3s include the opening cysteine and the closing phenylalanine or tryptophan. D genes are given only for firm matches. A row's size may be missing; if present it is once, few, many or a size class.

>TRBJ2-1|TRBV20-1|TRBD2|few
TGCAGTGCTAGAGATCGGGCGGGGGGGCCCTCCTACAATGAGCAGTTCTTC
CSARDRAGGPSYNEQFF
>TRBJ2-7|TRBV5-1|TRBD1|NA
TGCGCCAGCAGCCCCAAGACAGGGGAGCTCTACGAGCAGTACTTC
CASSPKTGELYEQYF
>TRBJ2-5|TRBV2|TRBD2|NA
TGTGCCAGCAGTGGTCCCGGGACTAGCGGGGGGCTCCAAGAGACCCAGTACTTC
CASSGPGTSGGLQETQYF
>TRBJ2-5|TRBV20-1|NA|NA
TGCAGTGCTAGAGATTGGGCAGAAGAGACCCAGTACTTC
CSARDWAEETQYF
>TRBJ1-2|TRBV7-3|TRBD1|NA
TGTGCCAGCAGCACCGGGACAGGGGCCAACGACGGCTACACCTTC
CASSTGTGANDGYTF
>TRBJ2-5|TRBV7-2|NA|many
TGTGCCAGCAGCCCAGAGGGGGTAGTGACCCAGTACTTC
CASSPEGVVTQYF
>TRBJ1-5|TRBV27|NA|NA
TGTGCCAGCAGTTTGCAGGTTAGCAATCAGCCCCAGCATTTT
CASSLQVSNQPQHF
>TRBJ1-1|TRBV4-3|NA|NA
TGCGCCAGCAGCCAGGGGCCTGGGACGGGTGAAGCTTTCTTT
CASSQGPGTGEAFF
>TRBJ2-1|TRBV10-2|TRBD2|NA
TGCGCCAGCAGTACGGGGGGGGATGAGCAGTTCTTC
CASSTGGDEQFF
>TRBJ2-5|TRBV9|NA|many
TGTGCCAGCAGCGCCTTTGTGGGCCCCCAAGAGACCCAGTACTTC
CASSAFVGPQETQYF
>TRBJ1-6|TRBV6-2/TRBV6-3|NA|NA
TGTGCCAGCAGTTACCCCTCGGCGGCGGAGATTAATTCACCCCTCCACTTT
CASSYPSAAEINSPLHF
>TRBJ1-2|TRBV27|TRBD1|few
TGTGCCAGCAGCCCATGGGACAGGGGGTCCTATGGCTACACCTTC
CASSPWDRGSYGYTF
>TRBJ1-1|TRBV5-1|NA|NA
TGCGCCAGCAGCTTAGGGTTGGGCACTGAAGCTTTCTTT
CASSLGLGTEAFF
>TRBJ2-2|TRBV12-3/TRBV12-4|NA|many
TGTGCCAGCAGATCAGGGACAACCGGGGAGCTGTTTTTT
CASRSGTTGELFF
>TRBJ2-7|TRBV28|NA|NA
TGTGCCAGCACCCCGGGGAACGCCTACGAGCAGTACTTC
CASTPGNAYEQYF
>TRBJ2-7|TRBV7-6|TRBD2|NA
TGTGCCAGCAGCACAGCGGGGGTCACCACCGAGCAGTACTTC
CASSTAGVTTEQYF
>TRBJ1-1|TRBV28|NA|once
TGTGCCAGCGGGGTGCTTGGGGGGGCTGAAGCTTTCTTT
CASGVLGGAEAFF
>TRBJ2-1|TRBV15|NA|many
TGTGCCACCAGCAGAGTTAGGCAGTCTGAGCAGTTCTTC
CATSRVRQSEQFF
>TRBJ1-2|TRBV10-3|NA|NA
TGTGCCATCAGTGATAGGTCAGGATATACCTATGGCTACACCTTC
CAISDRSGYTYGYTF
>TRBJ2-7|TRBV11-2|NA|NA
TGTGCCAGCAGCTTAGGTTCCGGGTATGCCTACGAGCAGTACTTC
CASSLGSGYAYEQYF
>TRBJ2-1|TRBV11-3|NA|few
TGTGCCAGCAGCACATGGACGGAAAACAATGAGCAGTTCTTC
CASSTWTENNEQFF
>TRBJ1-5|TRBV28|NA|NA
TGTGCCAGCAGTGAAGGGAATCAGCCCCAGCATTTT
CASSEGNQPQHF
>TRBJ1-6|TRBV27|NA|NA
TGTGCCAGCAGTATGGGGACCGCCGGTGGCAATTCACCCCTCCACTTT
CASSMGTAGGNSPLHF
>TRBJ1-4|TRBV11-2|TRBD1|few
TGTGCCAGCAGCTCAAGCGGGACAGGGGAAGAAAAACTGTTTTTT
CASSSSGTGEEKLFF
>TRBJ2-7|TRBV6-5|NA|NA
TGTGCCAGCAGTTACAGAAGCGGTTCCTACGAGCAGTACTTC
CASSYRSGSYEQYF
>TRBJ2-3|TRBV11-2|NA|NA
TGTGCCAGCAGCTTAGAAGATTTTACGCAGTATTTT
CASSLEDFTQYF
>TRBJ2-5|TRBV5-6|TRBD1|NA
TGTGCCAGCAGCCTCGGGACAGTGTACCAAGAGACCCAGTACTTC
CASSLGTVYQETQYF
>TRBJ1-5|TRBV28|NA|many
TGTGCCAGCAGTTTATTGACCCAGGGATGGGATCAGCCCCAGCATTTT
CASSLLTQGWDQPQHF
>TRBJ1-5|TRBV27|NA|few
TGTGCCAGCAGGGACCGCGGGAGTAATCAGCCCCAGCATTTT
CASRDRGSNQPQHF
>TRBJ1-5|TRBV2|NA|many
NA
CASSDGAGGSSGQPQHF
>TRBJ1-3|TRBV6-8|NA|once
TGTGCCAGCAGTTTCGCCACAGGGTCAGGAAACACCATATATTTT
CASSFATGSGNTIYF
>TRBJ2-7|TRBV27|NA|NA
TGTGCCAGCAGTTTGGGTAACCCCTACGAGCAGTACTTC
CASSLGNPYEQYF
>TRBJ1-5|TRBV18|NA|many
TGTGCCAGCTCACCATTTGATGGGCAGCCCCAGCATTTT
CASSPFDGQPQHF
>TRBJ2-3|TRBV6-1|TRBD2|few
TGTGCCAGCACCCGACTAGCGGGGGAGACCACAGATACGCAGTATTTT
CASTRLAGETTDTQYF
>TRBJ1-3|TRBV7-9|NA|many
TGTGCCAGCAGCCCCGGGGTTTCTGGAAACACCATATATTTT
CASSPGVSGNTIYF
>TRBJ1-2|TRBV28|TRBD1|few
TGTGCCAGCAGTCTTGGGACAGGCGGAAATGGCTACACCTTC
CASSLGTGGNGYTF
>TRBJ1-2|TRBV12-3/TRBV12-4|TRBD1|NA
TGTGCCAGCTGGGGCAGGGGGAACTATGGCTACACCTTC
CASWGRGNYGYTF
>TRBJ2-7|TRBV7-9|NA|NA
TGTGCCAGCACAGGGTTGCCCTACGAGCAGTACTTC
CASTGLPYEQYF
>TRBJ1-2|TRBV28|NA|few
TGTGCCAGCAGCTTTGGAGGTGGGTCGAATGGCTACACCTTC
CASSFGGGSNGYTF
>TRBJ1-2|TRBV4-3|NA|NA
TGCGCCAGCAGCCAAGACCCGGCAGGAGGCTACACCTTC
CASSQDPAGGYTF
>TRBJ2-7|TRBV28|NA|NA
TGTGCCAGCAGTTCGCCACAGGGATACGAGCAGTACTTC
CASSSPQGYEQYF
>TRBJ2-5|TRBV19|NA|NA
TGTGCCAGTAGTATATCCGCCCGATCACAGGAAACCCAGTACTTC
CASSISARSQETQYF
>TRBJ1-4|TRBV11-2|TRBD1|many
TGTGCCAGCAGCTTTGGGACAGCCTCTATTAATGAAAAACTGTTTTTT
CASSFGTASINEKLFF
>TRBJ1-1|TRBV4-1|NA|few
TGCGCCAGCAGCCAAGATATAGCAGGCCGTCCTGAAGCTTTCTTT
CASSQDIAGRPEAFF
>TRBJ2-6|TRBV2|NA|NA
TGTGCCAGCACGGGCAGGGTAGTCTCCTCTGGGGCCAACGTCCTGACTTTC
CASTGRVVSSGANVLTF
>TRBJ1-1|TRBV7-9|NA|few
TGTGCCAGCAGCCGAGACCGGGTGAACACTGTCTTT
CASSRDRVNTVF
>TRBJ1-1|TRBV7-6|NA|NA
TGTGCCAGCAGCTCCTACAGGGCCGACGCTTTCTTT
CASSSYRADAFF